This T cell receptor beta chain is from a study of T cell repertoires in cytomegalovirus infection. Using its own MiXCR run on the reads, TCRdb lists one record per CDR3 protein. Of fewer than 55,000 distinct CDR3 sequences listed, about 18% are singletons. As regards this clonotype: Its antigen is still unknown.

The CDR3 extends over 15 amino acids. CDR1 and CDR2 (germline): DFQATT, SNEGSKA (reference sequence). The V end was cut by 6 bases, the J end by 0 bases, with 17 bases between. The chain couples TRBV20-1 to TRBJ1-2; tentatively, D is TRBD1 (5 bases). Material: CD8+ T cells from cultured PBMCs, obtained from culture after CMV antigen stimulation. The clonotype originates from a human donor in good health (CMV status not recorded). Some clones in this sample may be carry-over from other donors' samples. CDR3 nucleotides: TGCAGTGCAGACAGAAGGCTCGAGGCTAACTATGGCTACACCTTC. It codes for CSADRRLEANYGYTF.